This T cell receptor (beta chain) was obtained from a study of vaccination and CD4 T cells after COVID-19. Overall study context: Diagnosis preceded the drawing of post-COVID samples by a median approximately 110 days (range 35 to 161). Overlapping peptides covering the spike proteins of SARS-CoV-2, HCoV-NL63, HCoV-OC43 and HCoV-229E were added to stimulate cells.

Treatment defined: approximately nine-day PBMC culture with coronavirus spike peptide pools or control peptides (ViraFEST assay). Collection of the unexposed donor's CD4+ T cells took place before the COVID-19 pandemic (2011-2018). After being plated at fewer than 2.5 million per well, PBMCs were cultured with about 10 IU/ml IL-2 and approximately 10 ug/ml peptide pools. J was trimmed by 6 bases and V by 3 bases; bases with no gene match: 7. The CDR3 is 13 amino acids. Germline CDR1 reads SQVTM; CDR2 reads ANQGSEA. The Oncomine TCR Beta short-read assay was what sequenced the DNA obtained from cultured CD4+ T cells. One entry per CDR3 protein, called by TCRdb with MiXCR from the PCR reads. The sample yields about 2,500 distinct CDR3 sequences, roughly 43% seen once. In this sample, this clonotype turned up a few times. What it binds is unknown.

The chain carries TRBV29-1 and TRBJ2-7, with 8 positions matching TRBD1. This clonotype was obtained from a human donor in good health. The specimen was CD4+ T cells from blood, cultured in vitro. The CDR3 spells CSVDDTGGAEQYF. CDR3 sequence (DNA): TGCAGCGTTGATGATACAGGGGGAGCCGAGCAGTACTTC.